This T cell receptor beta chain was found in a study of shared clonotypes between healthy human individuals. At the level of the study: Donors consisted of a couple of women and three men between 18 and 49.

The V gene lost 8 bases and the J gene lost 8 bases, with 18 bases spanning the gap. The CDR3 has 13 residues. The germline gives CDR1 SNHLY, CDR2 FYNNEI. Libraries were prepared by immunoSEQ multiplex PCR; TCRdb keeps only in-frame clonotypes and omits some of them. This repertoire shows hundreds of thousands of clones, 90% to 96% found once; its top ten account for 0.055% to 0.075%. This clonotype was sampled from a woman aged 25 to 45 in good health. The chain carries TRBV2 and TRBJ1-1, with no clear D. Sequencing used naive CD4+ T cells sorted from blood. Subset denoted: CD45RA+ positively selected. CDR3 in amino acids: CASEGKGLGEAFF. The CDR3 DNA reads as TGTGCCAGCGAAGGAAAGGGCCTTGGGGAAGCTTTCTTT.